These T cell receptor beta chains were read from a single sample in a study of cytomegalovirus exposure and HLA in healthy donors. Generated by immunoSEQ multiplex PCR, the TCRdb table keeps only in-frame clones and is missing some. The table includes approximately 150,000 clones, 84% detected once. The sequencing sample was made of PBMCs. These receptors all stem from a man aged 30 to 45 in good health and CMV-seropositive. Each CDR3 is given without its conserved first and last residue. Fields, in order: V gene, J gene, clone size, CDR3 protein. Where a row states a size, it is once, few, many or the class of an expanded clone; other rows omit it.

TRBV4-3	TRBJ2-3	NA	ASSQDLATSGTDTQY
TRBV20-1	TRBJ1-2	NA	SAEVNYGYT
TRBV29-1	TRBJ1-1	once	SVQGGERTEAF
TRBV19	TRBJ2-7	NA	ASSPTGVPYEQY
TRBV29-1	TRBJ1-2	NA	SVEYGGGYT
TRBV6-1	TRBJ1-2	NA	ASSAGGIQPYGYT
TRBV7-2	TRBJ2-3	once	ASSLGRGGKPSTDTQY
TRBV7-9	TRBJ2-7	NA	ASSLSRYEQY
TRBV4-1	TRBJ2-1	few	ASSQDMSYDEQF
TRBV6-1	TRBJ1-2	NA	ASAGRNYGYT
TRBV30	TRBJ2-7	NA	AYHSGTVSYEQY
TRBV7-3	TRBJ2-1	NA	ASSLRVGARYNEQF
TRBV6-5	TRBJ1-2	NA	ASSPTGTFYGYT
TRBV27	TRBJ2-1	NA	ASSFLGQALSYNEQF
TRBV9	TRBJ2-5	NA	ASSVGPLGETQY
TRBV6-1	TRBJ1-2	NA	ASLLVSLENYGYT
TRBV7-9	TRBJ2-7	NA	ASSLNSNSYEQY
TRBV6-6	TRBJ2-1	NA	ASSYSPRGGPDWQF
TRBV6-1	TRBJ1-5	NA	AMAPGTGENQPQH
TRBV4-3	TRBJ1-4	NA	ASSQDPGGSEKLF
TRBV29-1	TRBJ2-5	NA	SVESRAETQY
TRBV28	TRBJ1-2	NA	ASRLAGTGGWEGYT
TRBV10-2	TRBJ1-5	few	ASCPGRGDQPQH
TRBV25-1	TRBJ2-3	NA	ASSEYEGPSTDTQY
TRBV28	TRBJ2-7	NA	ASSLRWEQY
TRBV5-6	TRBJ1-4	NA	ASSPSQDRKNEKLF
TRBV10-3	TRBJ1-3	NA	AISERRGGASGNTIY
TRBV15	TRBJ2-5	once	ATSRGLAGGLETQY
TRBV9	TRBJ1-2	NA	ASSGEGLSAAGYT
TRBV6-5	TRBJ1-2	NA	ASSYGQVPNYGYT
TRBV18	TRBJ1-4	few	ASSPSPDSNEKLF
TRBV6-5	TRBJ2-3	NA	ASSVAVEGTDTQY
TRBV28	TRBJ2-7	NA	ASSPLYEQY
TRBV28	TRBJ2-1	NA	ASIVEGGGYNEQF
TRBV2	TRBJ1-1	NA	ASSEGPILARNTEAF